This T cell receptor (beta chain) was sequenced in a study of T-cell reconstitution after alpha-beta-depleted transplantation in children. The CDR3 extends over 16 amino acids. With 2 bases clipped from V and 2 bases from J, the junction kept 8 bases outside the gene matches. Germline-derived CDR1 and CDR2 are DFQATT and SNEGSKA (reference sequence). As it was prepared, the TCRbeta library received unique molecular identifiers. TCRdb re-derived calls from the PCR reads in MiXCR, one entry per CDR3 protein. This table holds around 600,000 distinct CDR3 sequences, 15% to 20% found once. This clonotype was found many times.

This TCR derives from a human donor who donated a stem cell graft to a child with acute myeloid leukemia. Sequenced here: PBMCs from the stem cell graft donor, sampled from the stem cell graft. The V call is TRBV20-1, the J call TRBJ2-1; 8 nucleotides agree with TRBD2. This CDR3 reads CSARQTPGLAYNEQFF. For the CDR3, the DNA is TGCAGTGCTAGACAAACTCCGGGACTAGCCTACAATGAGCAGTTCTTC.